Below are 13 T cell receptor beta chains sequenced from a single sample in a study of graft-versus-host responses after intestinal transplantation (dated by TCRdb to about 2021). To isolate intraepithelial and lamina propria lymphocytes from graft specimens, dithiothreitol, EDTA incubations and collagenase D digestion were used. Libraries were made using the immunoSEQ multiplex PCR assay. The table was pulled from immuneACCESS by TCRdb, which kept in-frame rearrangements only. Such tables lose some clones; where checked, under half of the loss comes from unresolved V genes, and the rest has no known cause. Recorded for this sample are fewer than 25,000 clones; about 80% of them occurred a single time. Together, the top ten hold 3% to 3.5% of the sample. Material: ileum tissue, obtained 12 days after intestinal transplant. The receptor set was obtained from a human patient who received an intestinal transplant, so some T cells may come from the graft donor.

The CDR3 DNA sequence: TGTGCCAGCAGCCGAGGTACCCACACAGGGGAACGGACCCAGTACTTC. It codes for CASSRGTHTGERTQYF. The rearrangement joins TRBV4-2 to TRBJ2-5, with TRBD1 matching over 7 bases. This CDR3 spans 16 amino acids. In germline, CDR1 is LGHNA, CDR2 YNFKEQ. Trimming at V came to 4 bases and at J to 7 bases, leaving 15 bases not matched to a gene.

This clone was seen more than once but under ten times. CDR3: CASNLGGREEQYF. The CDR3 region has the DNA TGTGCCAGCAACTTAGGGGGCAGGGAGGAGCAGTACTTC. V usage is TRBV9 and J usage is TRBJ2-7; the match to TRBD1 covers 7 bases. CDR3 length equals 13 residues. Germline loops: CDR1 SGDLS, CDR2 YYNGEE. V shed 6 bases, J shed 7 bases, and the junction held 10 bases outside the gene matches.

The V call is TRBV4-1, the J call TRBJ2-3, with D possibly matching TRBD1 (7 bases). Germline V gene data show CDR1 as MGHRA and CDR2 as YSYEKL. This CDR3 spans 17 amino acids. Trimming took 4 bases from V and 0 from J, leaving 17 bases between them. The CDR3 is CASSPILRGTSTDTQYF. The DNA of the CDR3 is TGCGCCAGCAGCCCGATCCTCAGGGGGACTAGCACAGATACGCAGTATTTT.

This rearrangement joins TRBV2 to TRBJ1-5; D gene ambiguous. V dropped 1 base and J dropped 6 bases, with 13 bases sitting between them. The CDR3 loop spans 15 amino acids. Germline V gives CDR1 SNHLY, CDR2 FYNNEI. The CDR3 reads CASSEGGQAFQPQHF. Here the CDR3 DNA reads TGTGCCAGCAGTGAAGGAGGCCAAGCATTTCAGCCCCAGCATTTT.

This clone has just a few counts. The chain couples TRBV5-1 to TRBJ2-7; D might be TRBD1 (5 bases). The germline V gene has CDR1 SGHRS and CDR2 YFSETQ. Trimming took off 0 bases at V and 4 bases at J, with 14 bases between the two ends. The CDR3 extends over 15 amino acids. The CDR3 bases are TGCGCCAGCAGCTTGGCCAGGACATATGTATACGAGCAGTACTTC. Encoded protein: CASSLARTYVYEQYF.

The rearrangement uses TRBV21-1 and TRBJ2-3; the table's D call, TRBD2, was not checked against the DNA. TRBV21-1 is a documented pseudogene. This CDR3 comprises 18 residues. CDR3 sequence reads: CASSSRTSGGPCTDTQYF. CDR3 DNA: TGTGCCAGCAGCTCGAGGACTAGCGGGGGCCCCTGCACAGATACGCAGTATTTT.

This clone was observed a handful of times. The genes are TRBV9 and TRBJ2-1; 9 bases map to TRBD2. The ends lost 0 bases at V and 6 bases at J; junction bases unmatched: 4. CDR3 length equals 15 residues. From germline, CDR1 is SGDLS and CDR2 YYNGEE. The CDR3 nucleotides read TGTGCCAGCAGCGTAGGGTCTAGCGGGGCCAATGAGCAGTTCTTC. This translates into CASSVGSSGANEQFF.

The rearrangement links TRBV11-1 to TRBJ2-5, with 7 bases lining up with TRBD2. Germline values: CDR1 SGHAT, CDR2 FQDESV (reference sequence). Trimming at V came to 4 bases and at J to 2 bases, leaving 13 bases not matched to a gene. This CDR3 is built from 17 residues. CDR3 in amino acids: CASSSAPSGRTQETQYF. DNA of the CDR3: TGTGCCAGCAGCTCGGCCCCTAGCGGTCGAACTCAAGAGACCCAGTACTTC. The whole variable domain, remainder taken from reference TRBV11-1 and TRBJ2-5, is EAEVAQSPRYKITEKSQAVAFWCDPISGHATLYWYRQILGQGPELLVQFQDESVVDDSQLPKDRFSAERLKGVDSTLKIQPAELGDSAMYLCASSSAPSGRTQETQYFGPGTRLLVL.

The chain is built from TRBV18 and TRBJ2-1, with 10 bases identical to TRBD2. Germline V CDR1 and CDR2: KGHSH, LQKENI. J was trimmed by 0 bases and V by 3 bases; bases with no gene match: 14. The CDR3 sequence is 20 residues long. DNA for the CDR3: TGTGCCAGCTCACCTCAGCTCCACCGCACTAGCGGGACCTCCTACAATGAGCAGTTCTTC. Its translation is CASSPQLHRTSGTSYNEQFF.

The chain links TRBV4-1 to TRBJ2-7, with D maybe TRBD1 (6 bases). Trimming shortened V by 4 bases and J by 4 bases, and 17 bases separated the two germline ends. This CDR3 is 15 amino acids long. Germline V CDR1 and CDR2: MGHRA, YSYEKL. DNA of the CDR3: TGCGCCAGCAGCCCCAGCCCCCAGGGGATTTACGAGCAGTACTTC. As protein: CASSPSPQGIYEQYF.

The gene calls are TRBV29-1 and TRBJ2-3; D may be TRBD2 (6 bases). Per the germline V gene, CDR1 is SQVTM and CDR2 is ANQGSEA. CDR3 size: 11 residues. V lost 7 bases to trimming and J lost 12 bases, with 17 bases between them. The CDR3: CSGIKRTNQYF. CDR3 bases: TGCAGCGGTATTAAAAGGACTAACCAGTATTTT.

The V call is TRBV9, the J call TRBJ2-1; possibly TRBD1 for D (5 bases). V was clipped by 3 bases and J by 6 bases, with 7 bases between them. Germline CDR1 is SGDLS and CDR2 is YYNGEE. The CDR3 loop spans 12 amino acids. CDR3 residues: CASSAQVNEQFF. DNA of the CDR3: TGTGCCAGCAGCGCACAGGTCAATGAGCAGTTCTTC.

This clone is a singleton in its sample. The rearrangement links TRBV11-2 to TRBJ2-2; D is unclear. The germline V gene has CDR1 SGHAT and CDR2 FQNNGV. V gave up 0 bases and J gave up 2 bases, with 16 bases separating them. The CDR3 is made up of 18 amino acids. In DNA, the CDR3 is TGTGCCAGCAGCTTAGAGGTCGGGTTCCGACGAAACACCGGGGAGCTGTTTTTT. Encoded protein: CASSLEVGFRRNTGELFF.